The 24 T cell receptor beta chains given below trace back to one sample, sequenced in a study of vaccination and CD4 T cells after COVID-19. TCRdb called the PCR reads again in MiXCR, with one record for every CDR3 protein. This table holds about 21,000 distinct CDR3 sequences, 50% to 60% found once. The specimen was CD4+ T cells from blood, collected before SARS-CoV-2 vaccination. All receptors derive from a human donor who had recovered from COVID-19.

The V gene is TRBV20-1, the J gene TRBJ2-7, with 11 nucleotides matching TRBD2. The CDR3 has 16 amino acids. Trimming removed 0 bases from V and 4 bases from J; junction bases left unmatched: 8. The germline V gene has CDR1 DFQATT and CDR2 SNEGSKA (reference sequence). CDR3: CSARDTSGSRSYEQYF. The CDR3, as DNA: TGCAGTGCTAGAGATACTAGCGGGAGTAGGTCTTACGAGCAGTACTTC.

V is TRBV28 and J is TRBJ2-6; D assignment may be TRBD1 or TRBD2 (6 bases each). Deletions cut 5 bases from V and 0 bases from J, with 23 bases between. CDR1 is MDHEN and CDR2 is SYDVKM in the germline V gene. This CDR3 has 20 amino acids. This chain's CDR3 is CASSNTRGAGTLSGANVLTF. CDR3 sequence (DNA): TGTGCCAGCAGTAATACGAGGGGGGCAGGGACACTCTCTGGGGCCAACGTCCTGACTTTC.

The CDR3 loop reads CASSPADRGHNQPQHF. As DNA, the CDR3 is TGTGCCAGCAGTCCCGCCGACAGGGGGCATAATCAGCCCCAGCATTTT. This chain connects TRBV28 to TRBJ1-5; 10 nucleotides match TRBD1. The germline V gene encodes CDR1 MDHEN and CDR2 SYDVKM. The CDR3 contains 16 residues. J gave up 4 bases and V 5 bases, and 8 bases lay outside the gene matches.

There are a few counts of this clonotype. The V gene is TRBV6-1, the J gene TRBJ1-5; D ambiguous. The germline V and J ends were trimmed by 0 bases and 3 bases, with 18 bases remaining between them. Germline CDR1 MNHNS, CDR2 SASEGT. The CDR3 has 18 residues. CDR3 DNA: TGTGCCAGCAGTGAAGCCTGGGGATCACGGGGTATCAATCAGCCCCAGCATTTT. Translating gives CASSEAWGSRGINQPQHF.

This rearrangement joins TRBV7-3 to TRBJ2-5, with D hard to call. V was clipped by 4 bases and J by 5 bases, with 11 bases between them. CDR3 length: 13 residues. The germline V gene encodes CDR1 SGHTA and CDR2 FQGTGA. The CDR3 is CASSSTSLETQYF. The CDR3 DNA follows: TGTGCCAGCAGCTCAACCTCTCTGGAGACCCAGTACTTC.

This chain uses TRBV2 with TRBJ2-2; 11 nucleotides align to TRBD1. The V and J ends lost 4 bases and 7 bases, in that order; junction bases with no gene match: 14. This CDR3 region has 18 residues. The germline V gene encodes CDR1 SNHLY and CDR2 FYNNEI. The CDR3 bases are TGTGCCAGCAGTGGTGGACAGGGGGCCTCCGCGTTGGGCGGGGAGCTGTTTTTT. Translating gives CASSGGQGASALGGELFF.

This clonotype came up a few times. The chain uses TRBV20-1 and TRBJ2-6; the match to TRBD1 covers 7 bases. V lost 7 bases to trimming and J lost 0 bases; unmatched junction nucleotides: 12. The CDR3 spans 17 residues. Per germline, CDR1 DFQATT and CDR2 SNEGSKA (reference sequence). CDR3 residues: CSVAGGSRDSGANVLTF. CDR3 bases: TGCAGTGTAGCAGGGGGAAGTAGGGACTCTGGGGCCAACGTCCTGACTTTC.

This chain connects TRBV7-9 to TRBJ2-3, with 7 bases matching TRBD2. Trimming took 3 bases from V and 6 from J; bases not matched to a gene: 12. The CDR3 has 16 amino acids. Looked up from germline, CDR1 is SEHNR and CDR2 is FQNEAQ (reference sequence). In DNA, the CDR3 is TGTGCCAGCAGCTTCGGGGGGACTCAGCGACGGGATACGCAGTATTTT. Its protein is CASSFGGTQRRDTQYF.

The V and J genes are TRBV6-1 and TRBJ2-1; TRBD2 aligns across 10 bases. Germline V gene lookup returns CDR1 MNHNS and CDR2 SASEGT. V trimming: 4 bases; J trimming: 7 bases; junction bases outside the gene matches: 10. The CDR3 is 16 amino acids. The DNA of the CDR3 is TGTGCCAGCAGTGCTCTTCCTAGCGGGAGTTCGAATGAGCAGTTCTTC. Its translation: CASSALPSGSSNEQFF.

This clonotype occurred a few times. The V gene is TRBV7-2, the J gene TRBJ1-1; TRBD1 might be the D (6 bases). The length of the CDR3 is 13 residues. The ends were cut back, 3 bases at V and 11 bases at J, with 16 bases in the middle. The germline CDR1 and CDR2 sequences are SGHTA and FQGNSA. CDR3 loop: CASSFRGAPWAFF. In DNA, the CDR3 is TGTGCCAGCAGCTTTCGGGGGGCCCCGTGGGCTTTCTTT.

This clonotype was counted once. CDR3: CASSPRLSGDTQYF. In DNA, the CDR3 is TGTGCCAGCAGCCCCCGGCTAAGCGGGGATACGCAGTATTTT. The V gene is TRBV9, the J gene TRBJ2-3; TRBD2 might be the D (6 bases). Germline CDR1 is SGDLS and CDR2 is YYNGEE. The CDR3 spans 14 residues. V lost 4 bases and J 6 bases, leaving 15 bases between the germline ends.

The CDR3 region is CASALLPGQGRETQYF. The CDR3 DNA reads TGTGCTAGTGCTCTACTCCCGGGACAGGGTCGGGAGACCCAGTACTTC. The chain is built from TRBV12-5 and TRBJ2-5, with 9 bases lining up with TRBD1. Trimming took 7 bases from V and 5 from J; bases not matched to a gene: 14. Germline loops: CDR1 LGHNT, CDR2 FRNRAP. This CDR3 is 16 amino acids long.

The V gene is TRBV19, the J gene TRBJ1-1, with D tentatively TRBD1 (6 bases). CDR3 length equals 13 residues. Per the germline V gene, CDR1 is LNHDA and CDR2 is SQIVND (reference sequence). Trimming removed 6 bases from V and 5 bases from J, with 13 bases in between. As DNA, the CDR3 is TGTGCCAGTAGGCGGGGAGGGGGGACTGAAGCTTTCTTT. The encoded protein is CASRRGGGTEAFF. The variable domain in full, with the rest retrieved from reference TRBV19 and TRBJ1-1, is DGGITQSPKYLFRKEGQNVTLSCEQNLNHDAMYWYRQDPGQGLRLIYYSQIVNDFQKGDIAEGYSVSREKKESFPLTVTSAQKNPTAFYLCASRRGGGTEAFFGQGTRLTVV.

J is TRBJ1-2 and V is TRBV19, with D possibly matching TRBD1 (6 bases). The CDR3 is made up of 16 amino acids. Trimming took 5 bases from V and 3 from J, leaving 19 bases between them. Germline V gene lookup returns CDR1 LNHDA and CDR2 SQIVND (reference sequence). The CDR3 loop is CASSPIRGRGDYGYTF. CDR3 DNA: TGTGCCAGTAGTCCGATCCGGGGCAGGGGCGACTATGGCTACACCTTC.

The rearrangement joins TRBV4-3 to TRBJ2-3; TRBD2 matches 7 bases. The CDR3 has 17 amino acids. Germline CDR1 reads LGHNA; CDR2 reads YSLEER. Trimming at V came to 1 base and at J to 6 bases, leaving 13 bases not matched to a gene. The CDR3 DNA reads TGCGCCAGCAGCCAAGTCTCTGGGAGGGCCGGATCGGATACGCAGTATTTT. Translated: CASSQVSGRAGSDTQYF.

CDR3 amino acids: CASSTPGGTWETQYF. CDR3 in DNA: TGTGCCAGCAGCACCCCGGGGGGGACCTGGGAGACCCAGTACTTC. The chain is built from TRBV10-3 and TRBJ2-5; the match to TRBD2 covers 8 bases. CDR1 and CDR2 (germline): ENHRY, SYGVKD. The CDR3 contains 15 residues. Trimming at V came to 10 bases and at J to 5 bases, leaving 15 bases not matched to a gene.

This chain connects TRBV4-3 to TRBJ2-7, with D perhaps matching TRBD2 (6 bases). Germline V gene lookup returns CDR1 LGHNA and CDR2 YSLEER. V was clipped by 0 bases and J by 2 bases, with 14 bases between them. The CDR3 sequence is 16 residues long. CDR3 sequence (DNA): TGCGCCAGCAGCCAAGAGCGGCTAGCGTTAACCTACGAGCAGTACTTC. This sequence encodes CASSQERLALTYEQYF.

This clonotype rates as medium-sized. The V gene is TRBV20-1, the J gene TRBJ1-6; no clear D. CDR1 and CDR2 from the germline V gene are DFQATT and SNEGSKA (reference sequence). Trimming cost V 4 bases and J 4 bases, with 17 bases left between them. The CDR3 loop spans 16 amino acids. CDR3 protein: CSAKPPGQFYNSPLHF. The CDR3 nucleotides are TGCAGTGCTAAACCGCCAGGCCAATTTTATAATTCACCCCTCCACTTT.

The chain couples TRBV20-1 to TRBJ2-3, with 9 bases fitting TRBD2. Losses at the gene ends were 6 bases for V and 6 bases for J; bases not matched to a gene: 13. The CDR3 runs to 15 residues. The V gene's germline CDR1 is DFQATT and CDR2 SNEGSKA (reference sequence). The CDR3 nucleotides are TGCAGTGCCAAACGGTTAGCGGGAGTAGGGGATACGCAGTATTTT. Its protein is CSAKRLAGVGDTQYF.

The chain joins TRBV6-5 to TRBJ2-2; no clear D gene. The CDR3 totals 14 residues. Trimming shortened V by 2 bases and J by 5 bases, and 9 bases separated the two germline ends. CDR1 and CDR2 (germline): MNHEY, SVGAGI. This CDR3 is CASSYPGRTGELFF. In DNA, the CDR3 is TGTGCCAGCAGTTACCCCGGCCGGACCGGGGAGCTGTTTTTT.

This chain uses TRBV10-3 with TRBJ2-3, with 7 bases aligning to TRBD2. With V trimmed by 1 base and J by 1 base, 8 bases remained unmatched. CDR1 is ENHRY, CDR2 SYGVKD, per germline. The CDR3 extends over 17 amino acids. This chain's CDR3 is CAISEFVGGPGTDTQYF. Written as DNA, the CDR3 is TGTGCCATCAGTGAGTTTGTGGGAGGGCCGGGCACAGATACGCAGTATTTT.

This clonotype was found a few times. The chain has TRBV7-8 and TRBJ1-1, with no clear D. The CDR3 loop spans 14 amino acids. Trimming removed 1 base at V and 1 base at J, with 7 bases between. Germline V gene sequence: CDR1 SGHVS, CDR2 FQNEAQ. CDR3 amino acids: CASSLVAGNTEAFF. Written as DNA, the CDR3 is TGTGCCAGCAGCTTAGTTGCGGGGAACACTGAAGCTTTCTTT.

V and J are TRBV4-1 and TRBJ2-1; TRBD2 matches at 8 bases. The CDR3 is made up of 16 amino acids. CDR1 MGHRA and CDR2 YSYEKL come from the germline V gene. The V gene end was trimmed by 4 bases and the J gene end by 6 bases; junction bases not matched to a gene: 11. As DNA, the CDR3 is TGCGCCAGCAGCCCCCTCAGCGGGAGCCGATTCAATGAGCAGTTCTTC. Translation gives CASSPLSGSRFNEQFF.

This sequence joins TRBV28 and TRBJ2-1; D assignment may be TRBD1 or TRBD2 (6 bases each). Germline values: CDR1 MDHEN, CDR2 SYDVKM. The CDR3 has 15 amino acids. V dropped 3 bases and J dropped 9 bases, with 18 bases sitting between them. CDR3 nucleotide sequence: TGTGCCAGCAGTTTTTACTCGGGGGCCGGTGGTGAGCAGTTCTTC. Translating gives CASSFYSGAGGEQFF.